This TCR beta chain was recorded in a study of control samples from healthy donors and cancer patients. Libraries were prepared by immunoSEQ multiplex PCR; TCRdb keeps only in-frame clonotypes and omits some of them. The table records about 75,000 clones, 75% to 90% of them present only once. Input material: blood. The receptor comes from a man in his fifties or sixties in good health.

This CDR3 reads CSAAGDQGNEKLFF. The CDR3 bases are TGCAGCGCCGCTGGGGACCAGGGTAATGAAAAACTGTTTTTT. V is TRBV29-1 and J is TRBJ1-4; possible D gene TRBD1, 5 bases. CDR1 and CDR2 (germline): SQVTM, ANQGSEA. V lost 7 bases to trimming and J lost 4 bases, with 16 bases between them. The CDR3 length is 14 residues.